This TCR beta chain was sequenced for a study of CD8+ T cells in alopecia areata. RNA was isolated and reverse transcribed to cDNA, the sequencing template. Clones were sequenced by immunoSEQ multiplex PCR, and TCRdb holds only the in-frame ones, with some missing. The table includes 150,000 to 200,000 clones, 58% detected once. As to treatment: oral pan-JAK inhibitor, 5-10 mg twice daily. Trimming stripped 5 bases from V and 6 bases from J, with 16 bases between. The CDR3 runs to 14 residues. Germline V CDR1 and CDR2: GTSNPN, SVGIG (reference sequence). This clone was seen a handful of times. The clonotype originates from a human donor with alopecia areata. The material was CD4+ T cells sorted from blood, obtained at approximately week 61, from a patient treated with tofacitinib. This chain connects TRBV30 to TRBJ1-4; maybe TRBD1 (6 bases). The CDR3 protein is CAWSRTRTDEKLFF. Here the CDR3 DNA reads TGTGCCTGGTCCCGCACCCGGACAGATGAAAAACTGTTTTTT.